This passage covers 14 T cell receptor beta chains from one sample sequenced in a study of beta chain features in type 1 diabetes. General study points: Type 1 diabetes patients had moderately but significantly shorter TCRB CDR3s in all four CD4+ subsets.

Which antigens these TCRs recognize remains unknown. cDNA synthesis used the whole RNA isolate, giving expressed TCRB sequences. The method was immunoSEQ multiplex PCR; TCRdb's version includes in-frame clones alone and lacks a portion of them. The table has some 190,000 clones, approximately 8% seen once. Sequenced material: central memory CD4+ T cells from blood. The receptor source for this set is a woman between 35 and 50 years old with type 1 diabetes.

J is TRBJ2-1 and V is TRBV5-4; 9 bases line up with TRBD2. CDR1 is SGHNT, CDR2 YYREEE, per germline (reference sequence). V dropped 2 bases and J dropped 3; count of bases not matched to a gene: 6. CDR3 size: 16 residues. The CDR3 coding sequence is TGTGCCAGCAGCTTCCAGCGGGGGGACTTCTACAATGAGCAGTTCTTC. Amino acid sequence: CASSFQRGDFYNEQFF.

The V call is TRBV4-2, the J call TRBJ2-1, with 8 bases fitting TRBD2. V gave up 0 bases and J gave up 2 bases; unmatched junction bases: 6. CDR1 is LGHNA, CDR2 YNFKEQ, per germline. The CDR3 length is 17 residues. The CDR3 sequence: CASSQEGIAGPYNEQFF. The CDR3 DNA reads TGTGCCAGCAGCCAAGAGGGGATAGCGGGACCCTACAATGAGCAGTTCTTC.

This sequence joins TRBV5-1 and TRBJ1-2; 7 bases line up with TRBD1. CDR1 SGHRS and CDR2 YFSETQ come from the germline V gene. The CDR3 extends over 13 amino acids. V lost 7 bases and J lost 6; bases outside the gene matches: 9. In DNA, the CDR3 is TGCGCCAGCCGGTTAAGGGGGCAGGATGGCTACACCTTC. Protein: CASRLRGQDGYTF.

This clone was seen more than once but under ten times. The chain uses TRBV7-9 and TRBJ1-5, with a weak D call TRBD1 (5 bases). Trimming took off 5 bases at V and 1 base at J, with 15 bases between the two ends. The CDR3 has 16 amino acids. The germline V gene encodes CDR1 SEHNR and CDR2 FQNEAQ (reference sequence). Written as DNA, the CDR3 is TGTGCCAGCAGCCCCTTAGGGACTGGGAGCAATCAGCCCCAGCATTTT. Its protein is CASSPLGTGSNQPQHF.

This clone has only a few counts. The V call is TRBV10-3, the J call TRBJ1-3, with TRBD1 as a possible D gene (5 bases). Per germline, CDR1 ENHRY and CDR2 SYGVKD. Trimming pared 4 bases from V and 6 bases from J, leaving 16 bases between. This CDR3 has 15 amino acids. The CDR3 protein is CAISGGFGRKNTIYF. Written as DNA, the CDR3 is TGTGCCATCAGTGGGGGCTTTGGGCGGAAAAACACCATATATTTT.

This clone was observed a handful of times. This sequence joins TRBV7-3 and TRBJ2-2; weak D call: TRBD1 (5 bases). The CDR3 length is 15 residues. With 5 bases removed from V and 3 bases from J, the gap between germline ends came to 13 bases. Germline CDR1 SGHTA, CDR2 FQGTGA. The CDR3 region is CASSQGSRDTGELFF. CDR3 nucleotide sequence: TGTGCCAGCAGCCAAGGATCCAGGGACACCGGGGAGCTGTTTTTT.

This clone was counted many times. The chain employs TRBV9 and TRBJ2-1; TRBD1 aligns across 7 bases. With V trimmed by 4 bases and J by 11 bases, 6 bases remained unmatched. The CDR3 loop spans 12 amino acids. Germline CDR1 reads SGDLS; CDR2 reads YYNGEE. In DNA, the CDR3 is TGTGCCAGCAGCCCGCCGGGACAGCAGCAGTTCTTC. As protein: CASSPPGQQQFF. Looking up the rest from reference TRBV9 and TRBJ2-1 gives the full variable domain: DSGVTQTPKHLITATGQRVTLRCSPRSGDLSVYWYQQSLDQGLQFLIQYYNGEERAKGNILERFSAQQFPDLHSELNLSSLELGDSALYFCASSPPGQQQFFGPGTRLTVL.

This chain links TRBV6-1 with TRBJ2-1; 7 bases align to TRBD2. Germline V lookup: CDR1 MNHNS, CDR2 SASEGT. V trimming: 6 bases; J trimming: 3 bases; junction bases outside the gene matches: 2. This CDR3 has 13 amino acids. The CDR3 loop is CASRTSFYNEQFF. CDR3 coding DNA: TGTGCCAGCAGGACTAGCTTCTACAATGAGCAGTTCTTC.

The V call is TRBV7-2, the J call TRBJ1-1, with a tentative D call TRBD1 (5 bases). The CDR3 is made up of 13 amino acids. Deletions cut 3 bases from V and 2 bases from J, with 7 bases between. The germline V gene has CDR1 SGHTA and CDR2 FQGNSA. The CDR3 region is CASSFGHNTEAFF. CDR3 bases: TGTGCCAGCAGCTTCGGACACAACACTGAAGCTTTCTTT. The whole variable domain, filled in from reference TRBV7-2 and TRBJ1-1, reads GAGVSQSPSNKVTEKGKDVELRCDPISGHTALYWYRQSLGQGLEFLIYFQGNSAPDKSGLPSDRFSAERTGGSVSTLTIQRTQQEDSAVYLCASSFGHNTEAFFGQGTRLTVV.

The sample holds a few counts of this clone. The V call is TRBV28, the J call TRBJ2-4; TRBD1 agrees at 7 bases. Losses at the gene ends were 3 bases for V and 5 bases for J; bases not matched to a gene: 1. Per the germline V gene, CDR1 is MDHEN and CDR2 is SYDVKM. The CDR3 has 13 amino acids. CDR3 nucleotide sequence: TGTGCCAGCAGTTTTACAGGGGAAAACATTCAGTACTTC. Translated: CASSFTGENIQYF.

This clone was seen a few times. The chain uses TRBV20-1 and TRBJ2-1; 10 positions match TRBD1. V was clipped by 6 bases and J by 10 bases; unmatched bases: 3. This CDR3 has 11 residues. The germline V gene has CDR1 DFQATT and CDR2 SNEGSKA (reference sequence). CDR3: CSADRGKEQFF. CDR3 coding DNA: TGCAGTGCGGACAGGGGGAAAGAGCAGTTCTTC.

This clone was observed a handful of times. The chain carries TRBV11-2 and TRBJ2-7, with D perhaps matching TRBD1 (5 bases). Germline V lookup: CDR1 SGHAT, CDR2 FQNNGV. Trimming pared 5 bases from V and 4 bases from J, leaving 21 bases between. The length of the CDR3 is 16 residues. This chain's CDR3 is CASSPPQGPGLYEQYF. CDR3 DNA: TGTGCCAGCAGCCCGCCCCAAGGGCCAGGGTTGTACGAGCAGTACTTC.

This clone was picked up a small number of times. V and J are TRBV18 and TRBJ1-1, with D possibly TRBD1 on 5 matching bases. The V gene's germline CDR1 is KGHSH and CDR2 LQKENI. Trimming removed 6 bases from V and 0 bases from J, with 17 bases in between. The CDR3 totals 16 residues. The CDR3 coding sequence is TGTGCCAGCTCGCCTACATCCCCAGGGATGAACACTGAAGCTTTCTTT. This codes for CASSPTSPGMNTEAFF.

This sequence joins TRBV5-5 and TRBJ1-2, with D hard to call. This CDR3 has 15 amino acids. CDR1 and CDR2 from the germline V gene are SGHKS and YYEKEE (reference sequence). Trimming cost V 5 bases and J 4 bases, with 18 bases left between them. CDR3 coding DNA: TGTGCCAGCAGTCTAGGAGGCTTACTCGGCTATGGCTACACCTTC. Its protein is CASSLGGLLGYGYTF. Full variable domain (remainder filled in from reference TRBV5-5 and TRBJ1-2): DAGVTQSPTHLIKTRGQQVTLRCSPISGHKSVSWYQQVLGQGPQFIFQYYEKEERGRGNFPDRFSARQFPNYSSELNVNALLLGDSALYLCASSLGGLLGYGYTFGSGTRLTVV.